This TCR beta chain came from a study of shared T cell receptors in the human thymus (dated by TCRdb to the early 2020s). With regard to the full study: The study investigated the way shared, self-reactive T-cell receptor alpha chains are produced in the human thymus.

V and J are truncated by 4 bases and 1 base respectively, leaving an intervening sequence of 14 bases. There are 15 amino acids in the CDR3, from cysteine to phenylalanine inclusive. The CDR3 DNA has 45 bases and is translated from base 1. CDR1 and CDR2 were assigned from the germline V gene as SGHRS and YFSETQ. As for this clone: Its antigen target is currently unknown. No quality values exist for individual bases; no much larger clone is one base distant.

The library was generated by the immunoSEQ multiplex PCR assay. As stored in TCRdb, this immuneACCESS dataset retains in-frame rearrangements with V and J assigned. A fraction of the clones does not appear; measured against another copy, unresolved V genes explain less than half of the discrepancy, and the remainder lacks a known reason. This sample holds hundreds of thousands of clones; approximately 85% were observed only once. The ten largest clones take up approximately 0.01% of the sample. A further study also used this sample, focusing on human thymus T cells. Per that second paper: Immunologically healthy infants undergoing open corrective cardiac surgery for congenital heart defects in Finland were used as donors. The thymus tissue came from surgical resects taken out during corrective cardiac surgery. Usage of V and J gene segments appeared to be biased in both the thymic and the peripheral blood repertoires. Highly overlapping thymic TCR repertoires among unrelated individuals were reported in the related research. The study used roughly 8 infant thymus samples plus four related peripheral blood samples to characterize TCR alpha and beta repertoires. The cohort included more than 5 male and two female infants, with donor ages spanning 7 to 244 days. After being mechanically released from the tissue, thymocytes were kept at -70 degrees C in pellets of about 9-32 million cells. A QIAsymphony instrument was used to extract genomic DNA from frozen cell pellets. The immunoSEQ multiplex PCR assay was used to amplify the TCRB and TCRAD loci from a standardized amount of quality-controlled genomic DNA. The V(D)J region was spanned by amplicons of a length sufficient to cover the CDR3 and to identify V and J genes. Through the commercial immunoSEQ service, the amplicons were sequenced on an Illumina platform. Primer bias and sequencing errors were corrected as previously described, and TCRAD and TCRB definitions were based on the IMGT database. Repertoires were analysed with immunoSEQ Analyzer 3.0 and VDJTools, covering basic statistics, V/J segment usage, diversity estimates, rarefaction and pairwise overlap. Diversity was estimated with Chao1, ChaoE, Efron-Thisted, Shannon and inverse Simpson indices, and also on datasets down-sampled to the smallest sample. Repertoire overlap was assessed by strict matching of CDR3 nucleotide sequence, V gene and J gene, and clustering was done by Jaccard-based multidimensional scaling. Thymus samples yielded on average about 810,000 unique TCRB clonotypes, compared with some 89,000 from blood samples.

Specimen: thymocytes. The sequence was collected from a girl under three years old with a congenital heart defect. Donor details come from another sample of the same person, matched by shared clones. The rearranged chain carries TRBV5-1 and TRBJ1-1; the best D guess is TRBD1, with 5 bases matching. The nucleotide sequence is TGCGCCAGCAGCGAAACCCGGGGGAGGAACACTGAAGCTTTCTTT. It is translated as CASSETRGRNTEAFF.